This T cell receptor beta chain was sequenced in a study of identical twins. Study findings and constraints: Twins shared beta out-of-frame sequences in excess, but this excess was weaker. Cord blood beta clonotypes present at high abundance carried fewer insertions; no such pattern appeared in memory repertoires. Cross-sectional statistical analysis, not tracking of the same donors, underpinned the conclusions.

One entry per CDR3 protein results from TCRdb running MiXCR on the 5' RACE reads. Of about 530,000 distinct CDR3 sequences listed, 20% to 25% are singletons. This clonotype was seen only a few times. Antigen specificity is unknown. This same sample was also part of a study on yellow fever vaccine responses in identical twins.

The TCR was taken from a woman under 30 in good health. Material: CD4+ T cells sorted from blood.

The chain's CDR3 is CASSQLAGGGSEQFF. In DNA form, the CDR3 reads TGTGCCAGCAGCCAACTAGCGGGGGGCGGCAGCGAGCAGTTCTTC. The chain joins TRBV7-9 to TRBJ2-1; 12 nucleotides align to TRBD2. V was pared by 5 bases and J by 10 bases, with 9 bases of the junction left unmatched. The germline V gene has CDR1 SEHNR and CDR2 FQNEAQ (reference sequence). CDR3 length equals 15 residues.